The following is a T cell receptor beta chain sequence with its context. Followed longitudinally, the Seattle patients had been enrolled during active infection. This sample was taken from a study of blood T cell repertoires in COVID-19. About the study: Material from acute and convalescent COVID-19 was sourced from the United States, Italy and Spain.

The V end lost 1 base, the J end lost 8 bases, and 15 bases lay between the germline ends. The CDR3 contains 16 residues. The V gene's germline CDR1 is SGHTA and CDR2 FQGNSA. Clones were read by immunoSEQ multiplex PCR, and TCRdb kept only the in-frame ones, dropping some. Counted here are 87,000 or so clones, around 91% occurring once; the ten biggest clones make up over 5.5%. Source material: peripheral blood. The V gene is TRBV7-2, the J gene TRBJ1-6, with D possibly being TRBD1 (6 bases). The TCR comes from a man between 18 and 35 years old with COVID-19, enrolled during active disease. CDR3 protein: CASSLEGGRNDSPLHF. The CDR3 nucleotides are TGTGCCAGCAGCTTAGAAGGGGGAAGGAATGATTCACCCCTCCACTTT.